These T cell receptor beta chains were read from a single sample in a study of PD-1 blockade in classical Hodgkin lymphoma. This table comes from immunoSEQ multiplex PCR, and its TCRdb copy is limited to in-frame clones, with some not included. The table lists 45,000 to 50,000 clones, roughly 75% of them singletons. The material was peripheral blood mononuclear cells (PBMCs), obtained before the second cycle of nivolumab. These receptors were obtained from a human donor with classical Hodgkin lymphoma. Both conserved end residues are part of each CDR3. Clone size is not always given. Where it is, it says once, few, many or a class for expanded clones.

clone_size v_call cdr3_aa
- TRBV12-5 CASGLELTGGQEQYF
- TRBV19 CASGFVDTQYF
- TRBV6-1 CASSDTSGVNIQYF
- TRBV7-8 CASSLQETQYF
- TRBV25-1 CASSETEREGYTF
- TRBV11-3 CASSPLRGGYEQYF
- TRBV5-1 CASSLGLAGGPTDTQYF
- TRBV4-2 CASSQEVLAGAGAPYEQYF
- TRBV27 CASSLSTASSGELFF
- TRBV5-4 CASSLAADPNIQYF
- TRBV30 CAWTPSWGQTLQEQFF
- TRBV2 CASTVPGDTEAFF
- TRBV6-1 CASMWDREEQFF
- TRBV6-5 CASRDRGDLYGYTF
- TRBV10-2 CASSEATNEQYF
few TRBV7-9 CASRLREAFF
- TRBV7-9 CASSLPGSSTDTQYF
- TRBV7-2 CASSAVASQDFSEAFF
- TRBV7-8 CASSLQRDTRNNEQFF
- TRBV5-1 CASSWGDREEPEAFF
- TRBV7-2 CASSRRDLRVGANTGELFF
few TRBV15 CATSRRPRGGSTEAFF
few TRBV7-8 CASSREGRSGYGYTF
- TRBV28 CAGLSSRNFGYTF
few TRBV11-2 CASSLFPQSSYEQYF
- TRBV6-5 CASSESVGLYF
- TRBV18 CASSHGWGGYGYTF
- TRBV4-1 CASSQGGSSYEQYF
once TRBV6-1 CASSARRGLRFNEQFF
few TRBV6-6 CASSTPGLNSNQPQHF
- TRBV5-6 CASSSTGVSQETQYF
- TRBV28 CATEGQPKNEKLFF
- TRBV11-3 CASSLTGTNEQYF
- TRBV5-1 CASSFSTGTNTEAFF
- TRBV7-2 CASSPWSTSNYGYTF
- TRBV4-3 CASSHRGNTEAFF
- TRBV7-6 CASSPRYRGFRNGYTF
few TRBV18 CASSPPTVDTQYF
few TRBV10-2 CASSDLNTQYF
few TRBV2 CASKASYGYTF
- TRBV21-1 CASSNPGTGSYNEQFF
- TRBV4-3 CASSLYGGGNYGYTF
- TRBV2 CASILPVSYEQYF
- TRBV13 CASSSPGTSGSNEQFF